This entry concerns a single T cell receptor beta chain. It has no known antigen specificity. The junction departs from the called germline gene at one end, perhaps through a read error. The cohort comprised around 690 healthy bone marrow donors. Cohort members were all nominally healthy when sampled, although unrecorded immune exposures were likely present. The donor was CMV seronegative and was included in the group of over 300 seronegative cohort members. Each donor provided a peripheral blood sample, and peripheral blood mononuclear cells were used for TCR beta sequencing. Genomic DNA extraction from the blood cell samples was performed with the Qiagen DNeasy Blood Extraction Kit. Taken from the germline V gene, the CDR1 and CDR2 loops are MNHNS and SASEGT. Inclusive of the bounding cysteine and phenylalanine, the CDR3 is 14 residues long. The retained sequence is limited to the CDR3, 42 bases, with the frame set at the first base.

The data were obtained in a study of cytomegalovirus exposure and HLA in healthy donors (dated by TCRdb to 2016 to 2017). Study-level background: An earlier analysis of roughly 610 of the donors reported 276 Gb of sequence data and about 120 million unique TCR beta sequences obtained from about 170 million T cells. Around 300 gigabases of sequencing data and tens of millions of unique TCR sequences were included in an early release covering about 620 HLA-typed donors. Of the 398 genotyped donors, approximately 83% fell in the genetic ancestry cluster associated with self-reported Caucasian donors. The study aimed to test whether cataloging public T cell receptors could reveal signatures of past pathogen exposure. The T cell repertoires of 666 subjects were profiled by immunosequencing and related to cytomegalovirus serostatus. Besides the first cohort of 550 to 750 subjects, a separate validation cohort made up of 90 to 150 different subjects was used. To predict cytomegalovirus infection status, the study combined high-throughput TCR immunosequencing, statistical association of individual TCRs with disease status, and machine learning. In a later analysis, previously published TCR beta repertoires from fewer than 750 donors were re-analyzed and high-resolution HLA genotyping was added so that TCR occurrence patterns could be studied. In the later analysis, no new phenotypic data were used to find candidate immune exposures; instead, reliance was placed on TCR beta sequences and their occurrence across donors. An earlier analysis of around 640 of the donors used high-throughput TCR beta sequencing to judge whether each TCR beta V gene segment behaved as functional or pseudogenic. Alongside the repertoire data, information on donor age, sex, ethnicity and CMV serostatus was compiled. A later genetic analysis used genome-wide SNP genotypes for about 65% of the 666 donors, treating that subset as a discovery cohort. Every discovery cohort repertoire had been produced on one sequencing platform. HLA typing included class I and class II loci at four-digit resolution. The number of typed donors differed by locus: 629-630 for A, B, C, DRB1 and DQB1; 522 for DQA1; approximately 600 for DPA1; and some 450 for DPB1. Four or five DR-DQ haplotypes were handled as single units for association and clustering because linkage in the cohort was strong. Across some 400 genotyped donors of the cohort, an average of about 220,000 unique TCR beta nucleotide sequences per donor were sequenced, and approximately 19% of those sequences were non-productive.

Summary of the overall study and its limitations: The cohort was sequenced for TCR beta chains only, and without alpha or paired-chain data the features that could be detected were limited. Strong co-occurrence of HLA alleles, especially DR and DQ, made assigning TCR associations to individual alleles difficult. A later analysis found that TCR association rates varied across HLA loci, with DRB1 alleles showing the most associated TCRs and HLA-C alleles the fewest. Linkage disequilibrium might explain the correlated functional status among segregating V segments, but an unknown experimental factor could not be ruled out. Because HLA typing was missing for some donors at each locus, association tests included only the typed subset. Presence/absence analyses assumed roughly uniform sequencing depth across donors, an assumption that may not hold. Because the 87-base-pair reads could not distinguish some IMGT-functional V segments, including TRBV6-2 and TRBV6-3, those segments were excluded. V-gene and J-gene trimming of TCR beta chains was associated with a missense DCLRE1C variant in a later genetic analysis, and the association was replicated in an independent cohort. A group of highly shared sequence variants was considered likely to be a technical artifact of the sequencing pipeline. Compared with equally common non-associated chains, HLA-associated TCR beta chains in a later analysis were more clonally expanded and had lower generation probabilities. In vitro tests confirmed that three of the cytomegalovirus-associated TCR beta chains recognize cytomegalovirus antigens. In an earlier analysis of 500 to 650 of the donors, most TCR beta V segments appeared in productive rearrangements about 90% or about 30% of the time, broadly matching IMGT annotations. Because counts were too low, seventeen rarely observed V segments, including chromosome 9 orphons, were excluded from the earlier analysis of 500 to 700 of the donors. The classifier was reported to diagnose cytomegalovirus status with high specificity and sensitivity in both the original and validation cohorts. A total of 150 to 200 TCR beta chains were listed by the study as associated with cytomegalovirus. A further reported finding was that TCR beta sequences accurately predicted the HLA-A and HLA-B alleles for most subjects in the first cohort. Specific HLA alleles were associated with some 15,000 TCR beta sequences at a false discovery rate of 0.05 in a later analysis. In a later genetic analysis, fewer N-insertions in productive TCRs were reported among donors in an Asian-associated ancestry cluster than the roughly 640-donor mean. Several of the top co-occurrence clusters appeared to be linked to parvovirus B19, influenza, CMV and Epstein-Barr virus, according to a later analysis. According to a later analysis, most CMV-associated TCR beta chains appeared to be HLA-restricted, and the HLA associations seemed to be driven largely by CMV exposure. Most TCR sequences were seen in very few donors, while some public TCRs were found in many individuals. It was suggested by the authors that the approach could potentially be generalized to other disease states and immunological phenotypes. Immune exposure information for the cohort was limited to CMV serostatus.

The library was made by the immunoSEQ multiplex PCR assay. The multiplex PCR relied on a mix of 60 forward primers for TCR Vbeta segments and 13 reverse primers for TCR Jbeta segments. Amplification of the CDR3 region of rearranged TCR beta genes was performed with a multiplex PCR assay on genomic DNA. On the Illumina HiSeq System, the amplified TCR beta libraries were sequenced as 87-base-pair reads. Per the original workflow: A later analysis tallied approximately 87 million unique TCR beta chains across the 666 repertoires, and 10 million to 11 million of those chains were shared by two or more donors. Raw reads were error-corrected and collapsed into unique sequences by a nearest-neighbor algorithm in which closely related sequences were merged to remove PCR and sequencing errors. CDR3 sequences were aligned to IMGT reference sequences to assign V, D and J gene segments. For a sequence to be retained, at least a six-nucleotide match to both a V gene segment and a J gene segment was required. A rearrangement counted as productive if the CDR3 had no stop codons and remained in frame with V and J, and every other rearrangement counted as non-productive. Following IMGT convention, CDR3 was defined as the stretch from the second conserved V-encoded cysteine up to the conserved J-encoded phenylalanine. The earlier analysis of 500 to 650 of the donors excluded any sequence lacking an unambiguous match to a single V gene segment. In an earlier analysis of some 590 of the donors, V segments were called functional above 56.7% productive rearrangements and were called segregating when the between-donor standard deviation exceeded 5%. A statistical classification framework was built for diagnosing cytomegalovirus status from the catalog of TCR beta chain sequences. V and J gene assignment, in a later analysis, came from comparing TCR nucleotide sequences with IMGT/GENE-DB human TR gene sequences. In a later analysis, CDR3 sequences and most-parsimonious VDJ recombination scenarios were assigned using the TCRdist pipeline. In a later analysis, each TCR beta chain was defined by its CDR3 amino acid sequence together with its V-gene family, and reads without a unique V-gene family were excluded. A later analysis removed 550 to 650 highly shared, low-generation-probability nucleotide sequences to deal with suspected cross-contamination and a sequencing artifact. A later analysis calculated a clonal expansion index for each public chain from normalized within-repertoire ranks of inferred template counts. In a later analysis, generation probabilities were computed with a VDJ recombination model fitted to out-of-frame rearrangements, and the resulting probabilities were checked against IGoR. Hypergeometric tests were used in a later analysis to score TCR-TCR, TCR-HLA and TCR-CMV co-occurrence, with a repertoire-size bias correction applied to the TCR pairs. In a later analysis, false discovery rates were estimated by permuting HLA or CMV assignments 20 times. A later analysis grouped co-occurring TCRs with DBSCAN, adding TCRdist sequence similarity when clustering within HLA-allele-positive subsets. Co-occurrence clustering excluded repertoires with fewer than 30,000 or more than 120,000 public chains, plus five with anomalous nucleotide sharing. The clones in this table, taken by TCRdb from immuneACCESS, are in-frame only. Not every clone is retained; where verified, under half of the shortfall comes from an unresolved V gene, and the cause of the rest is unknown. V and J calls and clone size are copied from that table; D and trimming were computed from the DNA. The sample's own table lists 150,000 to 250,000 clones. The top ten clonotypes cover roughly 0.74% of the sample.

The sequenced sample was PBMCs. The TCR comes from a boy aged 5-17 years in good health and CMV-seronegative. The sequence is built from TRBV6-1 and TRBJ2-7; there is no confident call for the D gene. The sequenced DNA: TGTGCCAGCAGTGAAGGCGACATCCCCTACGAGCATTACTTC. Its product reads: CASSEGDIPYEHYF.